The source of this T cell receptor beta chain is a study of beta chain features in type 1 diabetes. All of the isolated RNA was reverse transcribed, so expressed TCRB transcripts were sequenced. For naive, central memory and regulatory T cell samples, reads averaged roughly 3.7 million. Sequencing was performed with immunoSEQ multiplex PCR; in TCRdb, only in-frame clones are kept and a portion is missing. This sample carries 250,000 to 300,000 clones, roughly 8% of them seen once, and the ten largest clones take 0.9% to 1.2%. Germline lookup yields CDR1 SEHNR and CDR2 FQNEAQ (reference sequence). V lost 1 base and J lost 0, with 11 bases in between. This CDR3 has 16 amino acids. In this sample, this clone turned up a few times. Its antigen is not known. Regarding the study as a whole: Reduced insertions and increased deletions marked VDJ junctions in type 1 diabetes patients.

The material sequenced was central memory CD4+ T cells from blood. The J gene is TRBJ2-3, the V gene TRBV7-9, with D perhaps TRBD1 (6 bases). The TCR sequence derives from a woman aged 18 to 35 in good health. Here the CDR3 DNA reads TGTGCCAGCAGCTTAGGACTTACAGGGAGCACAGATACGCAGTATTTT. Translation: CASSLGLTGSTDTQYF. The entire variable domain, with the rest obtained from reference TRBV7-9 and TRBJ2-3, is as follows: DTGVSQNPRHKITKRGQNVTFRCDPISEHNRLYWYRQTLGQGPEFLTYFQNEAQLEKSRLLSDRFSAERPKGSFSTLEIQRTEQGDSAMYLCASSLGLTGSTDTQYFGPGTRLTVL.